These 9 T cell receptor beta chains were all obtained from the same sample, sequenced in a study of blood T cell repertoires in COVID-19 (dated by TCRdb to about 2020). Libraries were constructed by the immunoSEQ multiplex PCR assay. The immuneACCESS repertoire file appears here via TCRdb, limited to in-frame rearrangements. These files lack a portion of the clones; in checked studies, under half of the deficit traces to unresolved V genes, and the cause of the others is not known. This sample lists roughly 300,000 clones; about 89% were detected once. Jointly, the top ten make up 5.3% of the sample. The sequencing sample was made of PBMCs or T cells enriched from blood (not recorded which). The receptor set was obtained from a woman aged 25 to 39 who had recovered from COVID-19.

The genes are TRBV19 and TRBJ2-5; D is unclear. The CDR3 contains 12 residues. Deletions cut 4 bases from V and 5 bases from J, with 8 bases between. The V gene's germline CDR1 is LNHDA and CDR2 SQIVND (reference sequence). CDR3: CASSNVLETQYF. CDR3 nucleotides: TGTGCCAGTAGTAATGTCCTGGAGACCCAGTACTTC.

The DNA of the CDR3 is TGTGCCAGCAGTTACGACAGAAGGTTCGAAGCTTTCTTT. It is translated as CASSYDRRFEAFF. This chain connects TRBV6-5 to TRBJ1-1; D may be TRBD1 (5 bases). Trimming stripped 2 bases from V and 8 bases from J, with 12 bases between. CDR3 length: 13 amino acids. From germline, CDR1 is MNHEY and CDR2 SVGAGI.

The chain is built from TRBV9 and TRBJ2-7; 11 positions agree with TRBD1. CDR1 SGDLS and CDR2 YYNGEE come from the germline V gene. The CDR3 is made up of 15 amino acids. V lost 3 bases to trimming and J lost 5 bases; unmatched junction nucleotides: 7. The DNA of the CDR3 is TGTGCCAGCAGCGCCGGACAGGGGGCGGGAGACGAGCAGTACTTC. It encodes CASSAGQGAGDEQYF.

The V and J genes are TRBV28 and TRBJ2-2, with D possibly being TRBD1 (6 bases). Trimming cost V 4 bases and J 3 bases, with 12 bases left between them. Germline V gene data show CDR1 as MDHEN and CDR2 as SYDVKM. The length of the CDR3 is 15 residues. The DNA of the CDR3 is TGTGCCAGCAGTTCACAGGGAAGGGACACCGGGGAGCTGTTTTTT. This codes for CASSSQGRDTGELFF.

J is TRBJ1-1 and V is TRBV4-1; D is unclear. CDR3 size: 14 residues. CDR1 and CDR2 (germline): MGHRA, YSYEKL. V shed 3 bases and J shed 1 base, with 9 bases lying between them. In DNA form, the CDR3 reads TGCGCCAGCAGCCAGACACAAGAGAACACTGAAGCTTTCTTT. Its translation: CASSQTQENTEAFF.

V usage is TRBV19 and J usage is TRBJ1-2; D might be TRBD1 (6 bases). The CDR3 has 13 residues. In germline, CDR1 is LNHDA, CDR2 SQIVND (reference sequence). V gave up 3 bases and J gave up 9 bases, with 14 bases separating them. CDR3 region: CASSMWDKGRYTF. DNA for the CDR3: TGTGCCAGTAGTATGTGGGACAAGGGGCGCTACACCTTC.

The rearrangement links TRBV19 to TRBJ2-1; TRBD2 matches at 10 bases. V trimming: 3 bases; J trimming: 0 bases; junction bases outside the gene matches: 5. Germline lookup yields CDR1 LNHDA and CDR2 SQIVND (reference sequence). The CDR3 extends over 17 amino acids. The CDR3 DNA reads TGTGCCAGTAGTATCGTAGGACTAGCGGACTCCTACAATGAGCAGTTCTTC. Translating gives CASSIVGLADSYNEQFF.

The genes are TRBV2 and TRBJ1-6; D perhaps matches TRBD1 (5 bases). Trimming removed 6 bases at V and 5 bases at J, with 11 bases between. Germline CDR1 SNHLY, CDR2 FYNNEI. This CDR3 is built from 14 residues. The CDR3 nucleotides read TGTGCCAGCAGAGGGGCATTTAATAATTCACCCCTCCACTTT. This encodes CASRGAFNNSPLHF.

The rearrangement joins TRBV9 to TRBJ2-1; 10 nucleotides align to TRBD2. The germline CDR1 and CDR2 sequences are SGDLS and YYNGEE. The CDR3 runs 16 residues. V shed 6 bases and J 4 bases; nucleotides not matched to a gene: 10. The CDR3 region has the DNA TGTGCCAGCACTTCACTATCTAGCGGGGGTTACAATGAGCAGTTCTTC. The encoded protein is CASTSLSSGGYNEQFF.